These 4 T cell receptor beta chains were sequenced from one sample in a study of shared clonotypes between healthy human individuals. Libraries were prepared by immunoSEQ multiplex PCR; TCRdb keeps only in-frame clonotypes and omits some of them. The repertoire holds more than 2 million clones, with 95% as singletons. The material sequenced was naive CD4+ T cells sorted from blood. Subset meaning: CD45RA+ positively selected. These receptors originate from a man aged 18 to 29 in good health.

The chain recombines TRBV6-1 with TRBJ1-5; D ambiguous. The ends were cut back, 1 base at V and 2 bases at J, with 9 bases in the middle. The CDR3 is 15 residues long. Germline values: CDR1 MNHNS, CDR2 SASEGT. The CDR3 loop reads CASSEEGLGNQPQHF. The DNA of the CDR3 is TGTGCCAGCAGTGAAGAGGGATTGGGCAATCAGCCCCAGCATTTT.

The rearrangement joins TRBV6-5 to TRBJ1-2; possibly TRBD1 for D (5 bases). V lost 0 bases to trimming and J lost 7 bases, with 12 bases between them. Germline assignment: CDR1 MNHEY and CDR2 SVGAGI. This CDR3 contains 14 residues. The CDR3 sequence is CASSYSRDVVGYTF. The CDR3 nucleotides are TGTGCCAGCAGTTACTCCCGGGACGTGGTTGGCTACACCTTC.

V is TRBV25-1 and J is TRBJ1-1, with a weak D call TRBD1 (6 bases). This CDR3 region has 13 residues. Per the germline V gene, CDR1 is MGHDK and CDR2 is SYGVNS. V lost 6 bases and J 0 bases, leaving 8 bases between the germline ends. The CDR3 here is CASRGTLNTEAFF. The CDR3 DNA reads TGTGCCAGCAGAGGGACACTGAACACTGAAGCTTTCTTT.

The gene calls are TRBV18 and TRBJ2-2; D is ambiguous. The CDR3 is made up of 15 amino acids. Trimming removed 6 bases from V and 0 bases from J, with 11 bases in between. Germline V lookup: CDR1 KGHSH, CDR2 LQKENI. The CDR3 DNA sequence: TGTGCCAGCTCTTCCGGAGCACCGAACACCGGGGAGCTGTTTTTT. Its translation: CASSSGAPNTGELFF.